The rows below give T cell receptor beta chains drawn from one sample of a study of early T cells in non-severe SARS-CoV-2 infection. TCRdb itself ran the 5' RACE reads through MiXCR, one entry per CDR3 protein. Of 70,000 to 85,000 distinct CDR3 sequences listed, approximately 13% are singletons. Sequencing was performed on whole blood. The receptors shown here come from an adult who was a healthcare worker with PCR-confirmed SARS-CoV-2 infection or an uninfected control (not recorded which). CDR3s include the opening cysteine and the closing phenylalanine or tryptophan. A D gene is named only where the DNA matches it firmly. Clone size, where shown, is once, few, many, or a class for clones that have expanded.

d_call,v_call,cdr3_length,j_call,clone_size,cdr3_aa,cdr3_nt
NA,TRBV19,14,TRBJ1-5,NA,CASSYPGGIQPQHF,TGTGCCAGTAGCTACCCAGGCGGGATACAGCCCCAGCATTTT
NA,TRBV15,18,TRBJ1-5,NA,CATSAGTATLYSNQPQHF,TGTGCCACCAGTGCCGGGACCGCGACACTTTATAGCAATCAGCCCCAGCATTTT
TRBD2,TRBV6-5,15,TRBJ2-7,NA,CASSYSPSGRLEQYF,TGTGCCAGCAGTTACTCCCCTAGCGGGAGGCTCGAGCAGTACTTC
TRBD2,TRBV28,15,TRBJ2-7,many,CASSPAGDASYEQYF,TGTGCCAGCAGTCCAGCGGGAGATGCATCCTACGAGCAGTACTTC
NA,TRBV14,13,TRBJ2-2,few,CASRTLNTGELFF,TGTGCCAGCAGGACGTTGAACACCGGGGAGCTGTTTTTT
NA,TRBV7-3,15,TRBJ2-7,NA,CASSLKRDSTYEQYF,TGTGCCAGCAGCTTAAAGAGGGACTCCACCTACGAGCAGTACTTC
TRBD1,TRBV5-4,15,TRBJ2-3,NA,CASSLRQGGTDTQYF,TGTGCCAGCAGCTTGAGACAGGGAGGCACAGATACGCAGTATTTT
NA,TRBV11-3,13,TRBJ2-7,few,CAYLMGGSDEQYF,TGTGCCTACTTGATGGGGGGAAGTGACGAGCAGTACTTC
NA,TRBV6-5,16,TRBJ1-5,few,CASSPKAQGAGQPQHF,TGTGCCAGCAGTCCTAAGGCACAGGGAGCGGGTCAGCCCCAGCATTTT
NA,TRBV6-5,14,TRBJ1-6,many,CASSRQAYNSPLHF,TGTGCCAGCAGCCGACAGGCCTATAATTCACCCCTCCACTTT
TRBD1,TRBV20-1,14,TRBJ1-2,many,CSARDRTGYYGYTF,TGCAGTGCTCGGGACAGGACGGGCTACTATGGCTACACCTTC
TRBD2,TRBV3-1,14,TRBJ2-7,few,CASSLSGRAYEQYF,TGTGCCAGCAGCCTCAGCGGGAGGGCCTACGAGCAGTACTTC
NA,TRBV5-1,13,TRBJ1-5,many,CASSLVPEQPQHF,TGCGCCAGCAGCTTGGTCCCGGAACAGCCCCAGCATTTT
TRBD1,TRBV15,15,TRBJ1-1,NA,CATSRVQGAGTEAFF,TGTGCCACCAGCAGGGTACAGGGGGCCGGGACTGAAGCTTTCTTT
NA,TRBV6-5,12,TRBJ1-2,many,CASSSGTGGYTF,TGTGCCAGCAGTTCCGGGACTGGCGGCTACACCTTC
TRBD1,TRBV5-4,12,TRBJ2-3,many,CASSPGTGGEYF,TGTGCCAGCAGCCCCGGGACAGGGGGCGAGTATTTT
NA,TRBV12-3/TRBV12-4,14,TRBJ1-4,many,CASRRGTTNEKLFF,TGTGCCAGCAGGAGGGGAACGACTAATGAAAAACTGTTTTTT